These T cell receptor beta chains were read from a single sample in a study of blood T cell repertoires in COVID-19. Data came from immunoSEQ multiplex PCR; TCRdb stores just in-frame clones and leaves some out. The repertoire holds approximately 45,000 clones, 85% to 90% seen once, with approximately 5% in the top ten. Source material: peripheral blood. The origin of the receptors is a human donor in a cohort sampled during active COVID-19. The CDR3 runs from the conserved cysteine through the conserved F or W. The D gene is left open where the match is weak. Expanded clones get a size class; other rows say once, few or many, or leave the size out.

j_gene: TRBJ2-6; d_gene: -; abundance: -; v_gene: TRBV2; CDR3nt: TGTGCCAGCAGTGAATTTCTCGGGGCCAACGTCCTGACTTTC; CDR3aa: CASSEFLGANVLTF
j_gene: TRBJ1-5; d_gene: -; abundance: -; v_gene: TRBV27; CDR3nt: TGTGCCAGCAGTGCACAGGGTTGGATGCCCCAGCATTTT; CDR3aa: CASSAQGWMPQHF
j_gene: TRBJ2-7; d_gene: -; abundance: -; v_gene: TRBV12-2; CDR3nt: TGTGCAAGTCGCCGGGACCAGGGGCCCCTTTCCTACGAGCAGTACTTC; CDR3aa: CASRRDQGPLSYEQYF
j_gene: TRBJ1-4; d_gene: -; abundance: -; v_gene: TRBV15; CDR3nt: TGTGCCACCAGCTCTAGGGGGGGAATAGGAGGAAAACTGTTTTTT; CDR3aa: CATSSRGGIGGKLFF
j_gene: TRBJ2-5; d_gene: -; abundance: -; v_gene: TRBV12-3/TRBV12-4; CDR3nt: TGTGCCAGCAGTTGGCTGGGCTGGGAGACCCAGTACTTC; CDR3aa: CASSWLGWETQYF
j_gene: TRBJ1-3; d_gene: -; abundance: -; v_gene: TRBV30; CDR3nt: TGTGCCTGGACCAGTAGCCCTGGAAACACCATATATTTT; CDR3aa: CAWTSSPGNTIYF
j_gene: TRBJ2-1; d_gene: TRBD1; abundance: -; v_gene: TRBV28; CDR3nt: TGTGCCAGCAGCCGATACAGGGGGACAAGCCTTAATGAGCAGTTCTTC; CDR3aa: CASSRYRGTSLNEQFF
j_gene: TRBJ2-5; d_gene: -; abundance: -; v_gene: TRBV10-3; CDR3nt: TGTCCCTTCGGTAGGGGATTTTTGGAGACCCAGTACTTC; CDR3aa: CPFGRGFLETQYF
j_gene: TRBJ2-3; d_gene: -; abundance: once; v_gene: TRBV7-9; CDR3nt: TGTGCCAGCAGCTTGACAGGTAGCACAGATACGCAGTATTTT; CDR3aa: CASSLTGSTDTQYF
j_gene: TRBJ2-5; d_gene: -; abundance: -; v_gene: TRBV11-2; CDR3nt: TGTGCCAGCAGCTTTCGCCAGGTGCTAGAGACCCAGTACTTC; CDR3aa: CASSFRQVLETQYF
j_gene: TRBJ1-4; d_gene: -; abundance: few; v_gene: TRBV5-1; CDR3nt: TGCGCCAGCAGAGGTACCGGAGGGGAAAAACTGTTTTTT; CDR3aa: CASRGTGGEKLFF
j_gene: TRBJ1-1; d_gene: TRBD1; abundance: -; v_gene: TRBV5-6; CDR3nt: TGTGCCAGCAGCCCGGGGACAGCCGGCCGGGAAGCTTTCTTT; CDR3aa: CASSPGTAGREAFF
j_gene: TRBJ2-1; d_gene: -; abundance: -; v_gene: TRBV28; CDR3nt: TGTGCCAGCACCGACAGCTTCTACAATGAGCAGTTCTTC; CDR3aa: CASTDSFYNEQFF
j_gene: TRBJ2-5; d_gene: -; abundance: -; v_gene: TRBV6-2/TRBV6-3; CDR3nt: TGTGCCAGCAGTATTTGGCCCTTCAGAGCGGACTTCCAAGAGACCCAGTACTTC; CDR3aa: CASSIWPFRADFQETQYF
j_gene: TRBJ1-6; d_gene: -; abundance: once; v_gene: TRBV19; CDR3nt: TGTGCCAGTAGTATAGTGGGCCATAATTCACCCCTCCACTTT; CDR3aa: CASSIVGHNSPLHF
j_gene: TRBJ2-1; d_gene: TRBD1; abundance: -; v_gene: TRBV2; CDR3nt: TGTGCCAGCGAAAACGACAGGGTTGTCAATGAGCAGTTCTTC; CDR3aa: CASENDRVVNEQFF
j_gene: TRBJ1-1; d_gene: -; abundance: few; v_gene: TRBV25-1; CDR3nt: TGTGCCAGCAGTGAAGGGCAGGGGATTTTCGCTGAAGCTTTCTTT; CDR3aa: CASSEGQGIFAEAFF
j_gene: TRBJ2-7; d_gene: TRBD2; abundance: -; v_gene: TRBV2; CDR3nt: TGTGCCAGCAGTGAAGGGCTAGCGGGGATCTACGAGCAGTACTTC; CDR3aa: CASSEGLAGIYEQYF
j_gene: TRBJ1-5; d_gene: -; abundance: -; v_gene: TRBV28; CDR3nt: TGTGCCAGCAGTCGGAGGGGATCGCTTCCGTATAGCAATCAGCCCCAGCATTTT; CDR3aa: CASSRRGSLPYSNQPQHF
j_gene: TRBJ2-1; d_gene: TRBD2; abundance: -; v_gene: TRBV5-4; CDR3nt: TGTGCCAGCAGGGTAGCGGGAGGGCGGATTGAGCAGTTCTTC; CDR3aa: CASRVAGGRIEQFF
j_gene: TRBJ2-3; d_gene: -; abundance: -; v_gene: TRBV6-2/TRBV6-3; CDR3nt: TGTGCCAGCAGTACGGATACCCCAGGGTCCCCCTACACAGATACGCAGTATTTT; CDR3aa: CASSTDTPGSPYTDTQYF
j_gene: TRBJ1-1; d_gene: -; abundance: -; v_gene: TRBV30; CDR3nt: TGTGCCTGGAGCCGCGGACTGGAAAGCACTGAAGCTTTCTTT; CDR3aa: CAWSRGLESTEAFF
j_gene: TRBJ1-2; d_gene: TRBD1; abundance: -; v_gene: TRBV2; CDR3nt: TGTGCCAGCAGTAAGAAAAGAGGGACAGGGGACTATGGCTACACCTTC; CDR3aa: CASSKKRGTGDYGYTF
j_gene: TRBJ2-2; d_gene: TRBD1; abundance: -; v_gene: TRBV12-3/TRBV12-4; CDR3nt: TGTGCCAGCAGTCCACAGGGGTTCGGGCTGTTTTTT; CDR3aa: CASSPQGFGLFF
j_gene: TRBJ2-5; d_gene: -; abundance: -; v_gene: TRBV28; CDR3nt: TGTGCCAGCAGACGGCTAGAGGCGTTCGACTTC; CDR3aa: CASRRLEAFDF
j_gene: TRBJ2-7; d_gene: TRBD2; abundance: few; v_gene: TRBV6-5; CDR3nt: TGTGCCAGCAGTTCAGGGACTAGCGGGATGAACGAGCAGTACTTC; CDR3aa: CASSSGTSGMNEQYF
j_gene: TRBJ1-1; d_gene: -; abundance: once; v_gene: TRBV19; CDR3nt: TGTGCCAGTAGTATAGAGGGCGCAGCTGTGAACACTGAAGCTTTCTTT; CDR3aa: CASSIEGAAVNTEAFF
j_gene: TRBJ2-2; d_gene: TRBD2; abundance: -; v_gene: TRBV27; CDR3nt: TGTGCCAGCAGTCTGACCCCTCCCTTTGGCGGGAGAGACACCGGGGAGCTGTTTTTT; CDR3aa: CASSLTPPFGGRDTGELFF
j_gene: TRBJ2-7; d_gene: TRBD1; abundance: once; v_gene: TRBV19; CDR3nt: TGTGCCAGTAGTCTATTCGGGACAGGGCTCTCCGAGCAGTACTTC; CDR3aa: CASSLFGTGLSEQYF
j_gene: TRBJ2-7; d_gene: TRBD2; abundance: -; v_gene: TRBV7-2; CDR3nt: TGTGCCAGCAGCTTAGTACCGGGACTAGCGGGAAGGGGCGCCTACGAGCAGTACTTC; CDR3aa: CASSLVPGLAGRGAYEQYF
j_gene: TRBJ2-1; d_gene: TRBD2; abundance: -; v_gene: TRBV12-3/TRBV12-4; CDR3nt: TGTGCCAGCTTCCCGTCCGGGGGGGGTTGGCAGTTCTTC; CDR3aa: CASFPSGGGWQFF
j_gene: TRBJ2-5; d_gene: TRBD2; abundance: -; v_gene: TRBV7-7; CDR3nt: TGTGCCAGCAGCTTAGGCGGCGGGAGTGGAGAGACCCAGTACTTC; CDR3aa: CASSLGGGSGETQYF
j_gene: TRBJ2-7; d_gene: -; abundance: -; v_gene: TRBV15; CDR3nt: TGTGCCACCAGCAGACCCGGACAGTTCACCTACGAGCAGTACTTC; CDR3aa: CATSRPGQFTYEQYF
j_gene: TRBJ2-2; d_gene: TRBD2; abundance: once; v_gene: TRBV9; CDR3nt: TGTGCCAGCAGCGTAGCGGGAGGGACCCCCGGGGAGCTGTTTTTT; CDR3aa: CASSVAGGTPGELFF
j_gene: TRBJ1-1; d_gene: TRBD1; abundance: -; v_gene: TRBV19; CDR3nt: TGTGCCAGTAGTACCCGGGACAGCCGGGACACTGAAGCTTTCTTT; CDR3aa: CASSTRDSRDTEAFF
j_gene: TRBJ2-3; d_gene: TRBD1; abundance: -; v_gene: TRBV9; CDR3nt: TGTGCCAGCAGTCCACGGACAGGGCTCACAGATACGCAGTATTTT; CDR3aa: CASSPRTGLTDTQYF
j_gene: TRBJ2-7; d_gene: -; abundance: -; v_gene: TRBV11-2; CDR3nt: TGTGCCAGCAGCTTAATCCAGGGGAGTTTTGAGCAGTACTTC; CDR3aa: CASSLIQGSFEQYF
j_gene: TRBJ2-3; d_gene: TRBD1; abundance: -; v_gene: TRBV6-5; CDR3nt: TGTGCCAGCAAAAGACAGGGGTTGGGGGCAGATACGCAGTATTTT; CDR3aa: CASKRQGLGADTQYF
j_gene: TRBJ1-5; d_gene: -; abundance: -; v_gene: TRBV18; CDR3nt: TGTGCCAGCTCACCAAACAGGGCTGGAAGCAATCAGCCCCAGCATTTT; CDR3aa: CASSPNRAGSNQPQHF
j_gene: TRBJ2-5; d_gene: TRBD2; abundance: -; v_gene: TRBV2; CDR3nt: TGTGCCAGCAGAGCCCTAGCGGGTCTAGGGGAGACCCAGTACTTC; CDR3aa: CASRALAGLGETQYF
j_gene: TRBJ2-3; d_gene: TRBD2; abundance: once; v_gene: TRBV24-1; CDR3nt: TGTGCCACCAGTGAAGGTGGGCTAGCGGGCATATCTAGCACAGATACGCAGTATTTT; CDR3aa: CATSEGGLAGISSTDTQYF
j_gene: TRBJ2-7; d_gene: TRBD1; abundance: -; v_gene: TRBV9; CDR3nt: TGTGCCAGCAGCAGGGGGACAGACTACGAGCAGTACTTC; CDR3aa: CASSRGTDYEQYF
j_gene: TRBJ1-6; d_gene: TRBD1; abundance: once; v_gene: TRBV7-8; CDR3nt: TGTGCCAGCAGCTTTAGGGGGGGACAGGGGGCGAATTCACCCCTCCACTTT; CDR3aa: CASSFRGGQGANSPLHF
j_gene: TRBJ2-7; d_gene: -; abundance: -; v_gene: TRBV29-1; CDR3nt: TGCAGCGCTGGAGGGGACCCCGACCCTTACGAGCAGTACTTC; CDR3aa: CSAGGDPDPYEQYF
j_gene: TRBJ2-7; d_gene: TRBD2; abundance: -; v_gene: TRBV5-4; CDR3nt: TGTGCCAGCAGCCCTAGCGGGGGCCGTTACGAGCAGTACTTC; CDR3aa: CASSPSGGRYEQYF
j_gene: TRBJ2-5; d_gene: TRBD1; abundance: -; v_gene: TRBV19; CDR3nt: TGTGCCAGTAGTTCCGCCTCAACAGGGGGCCTTGGAGAGACCCAGTACTTC; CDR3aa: CASSSASTGGLGETQYF
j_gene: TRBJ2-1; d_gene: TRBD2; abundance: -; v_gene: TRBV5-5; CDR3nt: TGTGCCAGCAGCATACCCGGGACTAGCGGGTACAATGAGCAGTTCTTC; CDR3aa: CASSIPGTSGYNEQFF